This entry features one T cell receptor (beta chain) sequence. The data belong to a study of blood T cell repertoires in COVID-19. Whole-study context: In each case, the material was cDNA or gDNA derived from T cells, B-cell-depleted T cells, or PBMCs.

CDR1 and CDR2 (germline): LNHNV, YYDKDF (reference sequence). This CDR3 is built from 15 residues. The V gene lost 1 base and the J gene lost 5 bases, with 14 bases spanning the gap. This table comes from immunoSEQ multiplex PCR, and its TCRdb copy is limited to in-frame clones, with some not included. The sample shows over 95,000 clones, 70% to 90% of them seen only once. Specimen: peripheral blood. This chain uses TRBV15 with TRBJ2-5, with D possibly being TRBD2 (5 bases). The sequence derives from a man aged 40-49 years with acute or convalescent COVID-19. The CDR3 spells CATSRGPTRGETQYF. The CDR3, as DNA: TGTGCCACCAGCAGAGGCCCCACCCGCGGGGAGACCCAGTACTTC.